Presented here are 18 T cell receptor beta chains from one specimen sequenced in a study of shared T cell receptors in the human thymus. Sequencing was performed with immunoSEQ multiplex PCR; in TCRdb, only in-frame clones are kept and a portion is missing. Of more than 550,000 clones listed, 80% to 90% are singletons. Separately, the same data were catalogued under a study of human thymus T cells.

Material for sequencing was thymocytes. The receptors stem from a boy under three years old with a congenital heart defect.

The chain employs TRBV6-5 and TRBJ2-1; 9 nucleotides agree with TRBD2. This CDR3 has 16 residues. Germline assignment: CDR1 MNHEY and CDR2 SVGAGI. J was trimmed by 3 bases and V by 4 bases; bases with no gene match: 7. CDR3 DNA: TGTGCCAGCAGTTCCCCAAGCGGGAGGCTCTACAATGAGCAGTTCTTC. Amino acids: CASSSPSGRLYNEQFF.

CDR3 in DNA: TGTGCCAGCAGCCCAGGACTAGCGGGAGGGCTGTACGAGCAGTACTTC. This sequence encodes CASSPGLAGGLYEQYF. The V gene is TRBV5-6, the J gene TRBJ2-7; 15 nucleotides match TRBD2. J lost 4 bases, V lost 4 bases, and 6 bases had no gene match. From germline, CDR1 is SGHDT and CDR2 YYEEEE. This CDR3 is built from 16 residues. The variable domain in full, completed from reference TRBV5-6 and TRBJ2-7, reads DAGVTQSPTHLIKTRGQQVTLRCSPKSGHDTVSWYQQALGQGPQFIFQYYEEEERQRGNFPDRFSGHQFPNYSSELNVNALLLGDSALYLCASSPGLAGGLYEQYFGPGTRLTVT.

This chain uses TRBV12-5 with TRBJ2-3; 7 positions match TRBD2. The CDR3 has 15 amino acids. J lost 4 bases, V lost 6 bases, and 10 bases had no gene match. In germline, CDR1 is LGHNT, CDR2 FRNRAP. This chain's CDR3 is CASGPLWEGADTQYF. The CDR3 DNA reads TGTGCTAGTGGCCCCTTATGGGAGGGCGCAGATACGCAGTATTTT. Drawing the rest from reference TRBV12-5 and TRBJ2-3, the complete variable domain is DARVTQTPRHKVTEMGQEVTMRCQPILGHNTVFWYRQTMMQGLELLAYFRNRAPLDDSGMPKDRFSAEMPDATLATLKIQPSEPRDSAVYFCASGPLWEGADTQYFGPGTRLTVL.

V and J are TRBV4-3 and TRBJ2-1; D not resolved. Germline lookup yields CDR1 LGHNA and CDR2 YSLEER. This CDR3 is 11 amino acids long. Trimming stripped 5 bases from V and 8 bases from J, with 7 bases between. Here the CDR3 reads CASSKSDEQFF. Here the CDR3 DNA reads TGCGCCAGCAGCAAATCAGATGAGCAGTTCTTC.

V usage is TRBV5-6 and J usage is TRBJ1-5, with D perhaps TRBD1 (5 bases). The V and J ends lost 4 bases and 2 bases respectively, with 13 bases between them. This CDR3 spans 15 amino acids. Per the germline V gene, CDR1 is SGHDT and CDR2 is YYEEEE. The CDR3 DNA is TGTGCCAGCAGCCTAGGGGCGCACGGCAATCAGCCCCAGCATTTT. Its protein product is CASSLGAHGNQPQHF.

The genes are TRBV10-1 and TRBJ1-1; tentatively, D is TRBD1 (6 bases). Germline V gives CDR1 WNHNN, CDR2 SYGVQD (reference sequence). Between the trimmed V and J ends, which lost 0 bases and 3 bases, there was a span of 11 bases. The CDR3 runs to 15 residues. The DNA of the CDR3 is TGCGCCAGCAGTGAGTCTGGGGGCATGGACACTGAAGCTTTCTTT. This gives the protein CASSESGGMDTEAFF.

The V gene is TRBV7-9, the J gene TRBJ1-2; D ambiguous. Looked up from germline, CDR1 is SEHNR and CDR2 is FQNEAQ (reference sequence). The V gene lost 1 base and the J gene lost 3 bases, with 15 bases spanning the gap. The CDR3 has 16 amino acids. The CDR3 DNA reads TGTGCCAGCAGCTTAGGGGTTTCGGGAACAGACTATGGCTACACCTTC. It codes for CASSLGVSGTDYGYTF. Based on the CDR3 plus reference TRBV7-9 and TRBJ1-2, the full variable domain is DTGVSQNPRHKITKRGQNVTFRCDPISEHNRLYWYRQTLGQGPEFLTYFQNEAQLEKSRLLSDRFSAERPKGSFSTLEIQRTEQGDSAMYLCASSLGVSGTDYGYTFGSGTRLTVV.

The gene calls are TRBV30 and TRBJ2-2, with TRBD1 identical over 8 bases. V trimming: 5 bases; J trimming: 7 bases; junction bases outside the gene matches: 3. Germline V gene sequence: CDR1 GTSNPN, CDR2 SVGIG (reference sequence). This CDR3 comprises 12 residues. CDR3 amino acids: CAWGQGVGELFF. The CDR3 DNA follows: TGTGCCTGGGGACAGGGCGTCGGGGAGCTGTTTTTT.

The CDR3 DNA sequence: TGTGCCAGCAGTTACGGTCCAGGATCCTACGAGCAGTACTTC. Translated: CASSYGPGSYEQYF. The rearrangement joins TRBV6-5 to TRBJ2-5; no clear D. The J call could be wrong; TRBJ2-7 is a better fit for the DNA end. The V gene's germline CDR1 is MNHEY and CDR2 SVGAGI. The CDR3 spans 14 residues.

This clone was counted once. The chain joins TRBV15 to TRBJ2-7, with 7 nucleotides matching TRBD1. The ends lost 3 bases at V and 2 bases at J; junction bases unmatched: 4. CDR1 LNHNV and CDR2 YYDKDF come from the germline V gene (reference sequence). The CDR3 totals 14 residues. CDR3: CATSSGQAPYEQYF. The CDR3 DNA is TGTGCCACCAGCAGTGGACAGGCCCCCTACGAGCAGTACTTC.

The CDR3 region has the DNA TGTGCCAGCAGCGTAGTAAGTAGCGGGAGGCCCAACACCGGGGAGCTGTTTTTT. Its protein is CASSVVSSGRPNTGELFF. The J gene is TRBJ2-2, the V gene TRBV9; 10 bases map to TRBD2. Germline lookup yields CDR1 SGDLS and CDR2 YYNGEE. The CDR3 extends over 18 amino acids. The junction had 7 bases not matched to a gene; V was cut back by 0 bases and J by 2 bases. Drawing the rest from reference TRBV9 and TRBJ2-2, the complete variable domain is DSGVTQTPKHLITATGQRVTLRCSPRSGDLSVYWYQQSLDQGLQFLIQYYNGEERAKGNILERFSAQQFPDLHSELNLSSLELGDSALYFCASSVVSSGRPNTGELFFGEGSRLTVL.

In regard to this clone: The identical CDR3 is also encoded by other nucleotide sequences in the sample. The chain uses TRBV4-3 and TRBJ2-7; 9 bases align to TRBD1. CDR1 LGHNA and CDR2 YSLEER come from the germline V gene. After removal of 1 base from V and 2 bases from J, the junction contained 0 bases not matched to a gene. This CDR3 spans 14 amino acids. CDR3 sequence (DNA): TGCGCCAGCAGCCAAGGGGACAGGGCCTACGAGCAGTACTTC. Protein product: CASSQGDRAYEQYF.

CDR3 in amino acids: CASSQEQGMNTGELFF. The CDR3 region has the DNA TGTGCCAGCAGCCAAGAACAGGGGATGAACACCGGGGAGCTGTTTTTT. This chain links TRBV14 with TRBJ2-2; 7 bases match TRBD1. The CDR3 has 16 residues. V dropped 0 bases and J dropped 1; count of bases not matched to a gene: 2. Germline CDR1 and CDR2: SGHDN and FVKESK.

In its sample, this clone was seen once. The rearrangement uses TRBV4-1 and TRBJ2-7; 8 bases are shared with TRBD2. Trimming cost V 3 bases and J 2 bases; bases outside gene matches: 9. This CDR3 region has 16 residues. CDR1 and CDR2 (germline): MGHRA, YSYEKL. CDR3 bases: TGCGCCAGCAGCCAGCAGGGGACGGGGGGGACCTACGAGCAGTACTTC. Translation gives CASSQQGTGGTYEQYF.

This sequence joins TRBV4-3 and TRBJ2-2; 13 nucleotides align to TRBD2. This CDR3 contains 20 residues. V dropped 1 base and J dropped 4; count of bases not matched to a gene: 12. Per germline, CDR1 LGHNA and CDR2 YSLEER. The CDR3 protein is CASSQALPPTSGGPTGELFF. CDR3 nucleotides: TGCGCCAGCAGCCAAGCTTTACCCCCGACTAGCGGGGGGCCCACCGGGGAGCTGTTTTTT.

The rearrangement uses TRBV19 and TRBJ1-1; 8 nucleotides match TRBD1. The CDR3 is 21 amino acids. J lost 2 bases, V lost 5 bases, and 25 bases had no gene match. The germline CDR1 and CDR2 sequences are LNHDA and SQIVND (reference sequence). In nucleotides, the CDR3 is TGTGCCAGTAGTTTAACTGAGGACCCCTCACCCCGGGACAGGATTAACACTGAAGCTTTCTTT. Its protein is CASSLTEDPSPRDRINTEAFF.

This clone was seen a few times. The chain recombines TRBV5-1 with TRBJ2-5, with 7 bases fitting TRBD2. The J segment lost 1 base and the V segment lost 2 bases, leaving 14 bases of the junction unmatched. There are 18 residues in the CDR3. Germline V gene lookup returns CDR1 SGHRS and CDR2 YFSETQ. CDR3 sequence reads: CASSLPVVGGVCQETQYF. The CDR3 bases are TGCGCCAGCAGCTTACCAGTAGTGGGGGGGGTCTGCCAAGAGACCCAGTACTTC.

CDR3: CASSPQLAGISEQYF. CDR3 in DNA: TGTGCCAGCAGTCCCCAACTAGCGGGGATTTCCGAGCAGTACTTC. The V and J genes are TRBV6-1 and TRBJ2-7; 10 nucleotides align to TRBD2. In germline, CDR1 is MNHNS, CDR2 SASEGT. The CDR3 runs to 15 residues. The V gene end was trimmed by 5 bases and the J gene end by 6 bases; junction bases not matched to a gene: 10.